This record concerns one T cell receptor beta chain sequence. As yet, its antigen is unknown. Time point described: pre-sensitization, week 0. Treatment: therapeutic diphenylcyclopropenone sensitization with weekly scalp DPC. As the library was built, unique molecular identifiers were attached to individual cDNA molecules. One entry per CDR3 protein results from TCRdb running MiXCR on the RACE reads. The table lists roughly 100,000 distinct CDR3 sequences, under 14% of them singletons. The ends were cut back, 6 bases at V and 2 bases at J, with 13 bases in the middle. This CDR3 is 14 amino acids long. The record originates from a study of human T cells and chemical hapten exposure. On the study more broadly: Doses of diphenylcyclopropenone went to the patients' scalps weekly throughout the roughly 25-week study. Small pooled library volume differences chiefly drove per-sample TCR yield variation.

Broader study findings: The study found that DPC sensitization did not change TCRs above 1 in 1000 frequency.

This specimen was whole blood, taken in connection with sensitization to the hapten diphenylcyclopropenone (DPC). The rearrangement links TRBV12-3 or TRBV12-4 to TRBJ1-2, with a weak D call TRBD1 (5 bases). This clonotype originated in an older woman with alopecia areata. Some clones in this sample may be carry-over from other donors' samples. The CDR3 region has the DNA TGTGCCAGCAGCCTCCCTGGGGGGAACTATGGCTACACCTTC. This translates into CASSLPGGNYGYTF.